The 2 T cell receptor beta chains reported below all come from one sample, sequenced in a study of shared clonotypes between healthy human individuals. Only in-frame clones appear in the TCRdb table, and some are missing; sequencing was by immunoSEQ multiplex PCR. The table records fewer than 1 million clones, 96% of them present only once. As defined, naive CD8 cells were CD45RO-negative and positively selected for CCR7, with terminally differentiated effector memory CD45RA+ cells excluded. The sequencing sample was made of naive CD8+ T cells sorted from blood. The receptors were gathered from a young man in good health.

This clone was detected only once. The CDR3: CASSVDYGSATDTQYF. The CDR3, as DNA: TGTGCCAGCAGCGTAGATTACGGGAGCGCCACAGATACGCAGTATTTT. The chain recombines TRBV9 with TRBJ2-3, with D perhaps TRBD2 (6 bases). The CDR3 has 16 residues. Germline-derived CDR1 and CDR2 are SGDLS and YYNGEE. V lost 0 bases to trimming and J lost 2 bases, with 13 bases between them.

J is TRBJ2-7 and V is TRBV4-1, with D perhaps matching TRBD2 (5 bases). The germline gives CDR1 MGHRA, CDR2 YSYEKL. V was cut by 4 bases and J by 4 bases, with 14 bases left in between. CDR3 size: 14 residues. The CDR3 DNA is TGCGCCAGCAGCCCCCGGACTGGAAGTTACGAGCAGTACTTC. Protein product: CASSPRTGSYEQYF.